The T cell receptor beta chain described here comes from a study of TIL therapy for anti-PD-1-resistant metastatic lung cancer. About the research overall: Patients then received nivolumab; progressors got lymphodepletion, TIL and IL-2. Whole-study findings and limits: Infused TIL clonotypes partially replaced the baseline blood repertoire, then decayed over months.

This sample's time point: pre-treatment sample, taken before nivolumab and TIL therapy. To note about this clone: What it binds is unknown.

Per the germline V gene, CDR1 is SGHVS and CDR2 is FQNEAQ. V was shortened by 5 bases and J by 4 bases, with 17 bases between the two germline ends. This CDR3 has 15 residues. The immunoSEQ assay was v3. Libraries were sequenced to 2 million to 2.5 million read pairs (survey) or about 4.5-6 million (deep). TCRdb's table, derived via immunoSEQ multiplex PCR, lists solely in-frame clones and lacks some. Among tens of thousands of clones listed, 86% were seen once. The sample was blood, taken at baseline. This TCR derives from a person aged 25 to 80 with non-small cell lung cancer. The chain combines TRBV7-8 with TRBJ1-1, with TRBD1 as a possible D gene (6 bases). CDR3 bases: TGTGCCAGCAGCCCTCAGGGACAACCTAGCACTGAAGCTTTCTTT. Its translation is CASSPQGQPSTEAFF.